Listed below are T cell receptor beta chains from one sample, sequenced in a study of post-analysis software for immune sequencing data. TCRdb re-analysed the PCR reads in MiXCR, keeping a single row per CDR3 protein. Altogether hundreds of thousands of distinct CDR3 sequences are present, around 64% being singletons, with the ten largest covering about 11%. The sequencing input was blood. These receptors were taken from a girl aged 2-15 years with multiple sclerosis. Each CDR3 is given with its conserved first and last residue. Each record gives: D gene, J gene, V gene, clone size, CDR3 DNA, CDR3 protein. The D gene is left open where the match is weak. Rows may omit the clone size; those that give it use once, few, many or a size class.

D gene: NA; J gene: TRBJ2-1; V gene: TRBV6-5; clone size: NA; CDR3 DNA: TGTGCCAGCAGTCCTCGGACTATCGGCAATGAGCAGTTCTTC; CDR3 protein: CASSPRTIGNEQFF
D gene: TRBD1; J gene: TRBJ2-1; V gene: TRBV20-1; clone size: NA; CDR3 DNA: TGCAGTGCTAGTTCACGGGACAGTAACAATGAGCAGTTCTTC; CDR3 protein: CSASSRDSNNEQFF
D gene: NA; J gene: TRBJ1-3; V gene: TRBV24-1; clone size: NA; CDR3 DNA: TGTGCCACAGTGTCTGGAAACACCATATATTTT; CDR3 protein: CATVSGNTIYF
D gene: NA; J gene: TRBJ2-3; V gene: TRBV5-1; clone size: NA; CDR3 DNA: TGCGCCAGCAGCTTGGCCCCCGGGATATCTAGCACAGATACGCAGTATTTT; CDR3 protein: CASSLAPGISSTDTQYF
D gene: TRBD2; J gene: TRBJ2-3; V gene: TRBV11-2; clone size: NA; CDR3 DNA: TGTGCCAGCAGCTTTACCCCGGGGGGAGGCGCGGATACGCAGTATTTT; CDR3 protein: CASSFTPGGGADTQYF
D gene: NA; J gene: TRBJ2-7; V gene: TRBV20-1; clone size: NA; CDR3 DNA: TGCAGTGCTCGGCCGGGCAGGGGAGGCGAGCAGTACTTC; CDR3 protein: CSARPGRGGEQYF
D gene: TRBD1; J gene: TRBJ2-7; V gene: TRBV7-9; clone size: NA; CDR3 DNA: TGTGCCAGCAGCTTAATAGCAGGGGGCGTCTTTTACGAGCAGTACTTC; CDR3 protein: CASSLIAGGVFYEQYF
D gene: NA; J gene: TRBJ2-1; V gene: TRBV10-3; clone size: few; CDR3 DNA: TGTGCCATTAGGGGGGACCTGGACGGATACAATGAGCAGTTCTTC; CDR3 protein: CAIRGDLDGYNEQFF
D gene: NA; J gene: TRBJ1-1; V gene: TRBV20-1; clone size: NA; CDR3 DNA: TGCAGTGCTAGAGATCTGGGACATCACACTGAAGCTTTCTTT; CDR3 protein: CSARDLGHHTEAFF
D gene: NA; J gene: TRBJ2-7; V gene: TRBV7-6; clone size: NA; CDR3 DNA: TGTGCCAGCAGCTTAACCCCAGGGGGGGCTGGGGAGCAGTACTTC; CDR3 protein: CASSLTPGGAGEQYF
D gene: NA; J gene: TRBJ2-7; V gene: TRBV29-1; clone size: NA; CDR3 DNA: TGCAGCGCTGGGGGGGACAAGCAGTACTTC; CDR3 protein: CSAGGDKQYF
D gene: TRBD1; J gene: TRBJ2-1; V gene: TRBV24-1; clone size: few; CDR3 DNA: TGTGCCACCAGTGACCCCGGACAGGCGGGCAATGAGCAGTTCTTC; CDR3 protein: CATSDPGQAGNEQFF
D gene: NA; J gene: TRBJ2-1; V gene: TRBV11-2; clone size: NA; CDR3 DNA: TGTGCCAGCAGCTCCCTCCAGGGGATTGGTGAGCAGTTCTTC; CDR3 protein: CASSSLQGIGEQFF
D gene: NA; J gene: TRBJ2-1; V gene: TRBV7-2; clone size: NA; CDR3 DNA: TGTGCCAGCAGCTTACGCCTAGGCAACTACAATGAGCAGTTCTTC; CDR3 protein: CASSLRLGNYNEQFF
D gene: NA; J gene: TRBJ2-3; V gene: TRBV7-2; clone size: NA; CDR3 DNA: TGTGCCAGCAGCTTAGAGGGTAGCGGCGGACCCATTTTT; CDR3 protein: CASSLEGSGGPIF
D gene: NA; J gene: TRBJ2-5; V gene: TRBV27; clone size: NA; CDR3 DNA: TGTGCCAGCAGTTTATCGTGGAGGCAAGAGACCCAGTACTTC; CDR3 protein: CASSLSWRQETQYF
D gene: TRBD1; J gene: TRBJ1-6; V gene: TRBV7-2; clone size: few; CDR3 DNA: TGTGCCAGCACCGGGACAGGGGGCCCACCCCTCCACTTT; CDR3 protein: CASTGTGGPPLHF
D gene: TRBD2; J gene: TRBJ2-1; V gene: TRBV12-3/TRBV12-4; clone size: few; CDR3 DNA: TGTGCCAGCAGTCCCCGGAGGGGAGCTAGCGGGAGTATCTTGGGTGAGCAGTTCTTC; CDR3 protein: CASSPRRGASGSILGEQFF
D gene: TRBD2; J gene: TRBJ2-3; V gene: TRBV4-3; clone size: few; CDR3 DNA: TGCGCCAGCAGCCAAGATACTCCGGGGGGGATCACAGATACGCAGTATTTT; CDR3 protein: CASSQDTPGGITDTQYF
D gene: NA; J gene: TRBJ2-1; V gene: TRBV7-2; clone size: few; CDR3 DNA: TGTGCCAGCAGCTTAGCGGGTATCGGCTATGAGCGGTTCTTC; CDR3 protein: CASSLAGIGYERFF
D gene: TRBD2; J gene: TRBJ2-1; V gene: TRBV12-3/TRBV12-4; clone size: few; CDR3 DNA: TGTGCCAGCAGTCTAGCGGGAGGGTTCTCCGGCGGCCTGAATGAGCAGTTCTTC; CDR3 protein: CASSLAGGFSGGLNEQFF
D gene: NA; J gene: TRBJ2-5; V gene: TRBV7-9; clone size: NA; CDR3 DNA: TGTGCCAGCAGCTCGGGGAGCGGTGGGGCAGAGACCCAGTACTTC; CDR3 protein: CASSSGSGGAETQYF
D gene: TRBD2; J gene: TRBJ2-3; V gene: TRBV5-1; clone size: few; CDR3 DNA: TGCGCCAGCATGCTTAGCGGGGGTACAGATACGCAGTATTTT; CDR3 protein: CASMLSGGTDTQYF
D gene: NA; J gene: TRBJ2-5; V gene: TRBV20-1; clone size: NA; CDR3 DNA: TGCAGTGCTAGACTCCCCGGGACACAAGAGACCCAGTACTTC; CDR3 protein: CSARLPGTQETQYF
D gene: NA; J gene: TRBJ2-3; V gene: TRBV20-1; clone size: NA; CDR3 DNA: TGCAGTGCGGGACCGGACCCAGAGGATACGCAGTATTTT; CDR3 protein: CSAGPDPEDTQYF
D gene: TRBD1; J gene: TRBJ1-2; V gene: TRBV30; clone size: NA; CDR3 DNA: TGTGCCTGGAGACAGGGGAGCGGGGGCTACACCTTC; CDR3 protein: CAWRQGSGGYTF
D gene: NA; J gene: TRBJ2-5; V gene: TRBV14; clone size: NA; CDR3 DNA: TGTGCCAGCAGCCAAGACTGGGCAGCTCAAGAGACCCAGTACTTC; CDR3 protein: CASSQDWAAQETQYF
D gene: NA; J gene: TRBJ2-4; V gene: TRBV4-1; clone size: NA; CDR3 DNA: TGCGCCAGCAGCGGAAACATTCAGTACTTC; CDR3 protein: CASSGNIQYF
D gene: NA; J gene: TRBJ2-5; V gene: TRBV6-2/TRBV6-3; clone size: NA; CDR3 DNA: TGTGCCAGCAGTTACGGCTTGGGGACCTCACAAGAGACCCAGTACTTC; CDR3 protein: CASSYGLGTSQETQYF
D gene: NA; J gene: TRBJ2-3; V gene: TRBV27; clone size: NA; CDR3 DNA: TGTGCCAGCACAGGTACCTACACAGATACGCAGTATTTT; CDR3 protein: CASTGTYTDTQYF
D gene: NA; J gene: TRBJ2-6; V gene: TRBV6-2/TRBV6-3; clone size: NA; CDR3 DNA: TGTGCCAGCGACAGTGTGGTGATGGCGAAATCTGGGGCCAACGTCCTGACTTTC; CDR3 protein: CASDSVVMAKSGANVLTF
D gene: NA; J gene: TRBJ2-7; V gene: TRBV7-9; clone size: NA; CDR3 DNA: TGTGCCAGCAGCTTAAAGGCCAGGATGGGGGAGCAGTACTTC; CDR3 protein: CASSLKARMGEQYF
D gene: NA; J gene: TRBJ2-3; V gene: TRBV29-1; clone size: NA; CDR3 DNA: TGCAGCGCCGCTCAGGGGGGTGGCACAGGTACGCAGTATTTT; CDR3 protein: CSAAQGGGTGTQYF
D gene: NA; J gene: TRBJ2-7; V gene: TRBV7-3; clone size: NA; CDR3 DNA: TGTGCCAGCAGCCCCACTAAGAGCTCCTACAATGAGCAGTACTTC; CDR3 protein: CASSPTKSSYNEQYF
D gene: NA; J gene: TRBJ2-1; V gene: TRBV9; clone size: once; CDR3 DNA: TGTGCCAGCAGCGTAGTCGGTCCCCTGGGGAGGAATGAGCAGTTCTTC; CDR3 protein: CASSVVGPLGRNEQFF
D gene: NA; J gene: TRBJ2-6; V gene: TRBV6-2/TRBV6-3; clone size: few; CDR3 DNA: TGTGCCAGCAGTTACTCTCGGTCTGGGGCCAACGTCCTGACTTTC; CDR3 protein: CASSYSRSGANVLTF
D gene: TRBD1; J gene: TRBJ1-2; V gene: TRBV20-1; clone size: NA; CDR3 DNA: TGCAGTGCTAGGAGGGACAGGGGAAACTATGGCTACACCTTC; CDR3 protein: CSARRDRGNYGYTF
D gene: NA; J gene: TRBJ2-7; V gene: TRBV6-2/TRBV6-3; clone size: NA; CDR3 DNA: TGTGCCAGCAGTTACTCGCCTTCAAGTGAGCAGTACTTC; CDR3 protein: CASSYSPSSEQYF
D gene: TRBD2; J gene: TRBJ2-1; V gene: TRBV15; clone size: NA; CDR3 DNA: TGTGCCACCAGCAGGGGACTAGCGGGGAACTACAATGAGCAGTTCTTC; CDR3 protein: CATSRGLAGNYNEQFF
D gene: NA; J gene: TRBJ2-2; V gene: TRBV4-2; clone size: NA; CDR3 DNA: TGTGCCAGCAGCCAGATGGACACGGCGAACACCGGGGAGCGGTTTTTT; CDR3 protein: CASSQMDTANTGERFF
D gene: TRBD2; J gene: TRBJ2-1; V gene: TRBV7-8; clone size: NA; CDR3 DNA: TGCGCCAGCAGCTTAGGAAGAGGACTAGCGGGAGCTGAGCAGTTCTTC; CDR3 protein: CASSLGRGLAGAEQFF
D gene: NA; J gene: TRBJ2-5; V gene: TRBV29-1; clone size: NA; CDR3 DNA: TGCAGCGTTGGGGGCCACGTTCGAGAGACCCAGTACTTC; CDR3 protein: CSVGGHVRETQYF
D gene: TRBD2; J gene: TRBJ2-1; V gene: TRBV5-1; clone size: NA; CDR3 DNA: TGCGCCAGCAGCGGAGGACTAGCGGAGTCCTACAATGAGCAGTTCTTC; CDR3 protein: CASSGGLAESYNEQFF
D gene: NA; J gene: TRBJ1-1; V gene: TRBV20-1; clone size: NA; CDR3 DNA: TGCAGTGCTAGAGTAATAGGTGGGCTTGAAGCTTTCTTT; CDR3 protein: CSARVIGGLEAFF
D gene: NA; J gene: TRBJ2-5; V gene: TRBV7-2; clone size: once; CDR3 DNA: TGTGCCAGCAGCTTGGGACAAGGATGGGGAGAGACCCAGTACTTC; CDR3 protein: CASSLGQGWGETQYF
D gene: TRBD1; J gene: TRBJ2-4; V gene: TRBV10-3; clone size: once; CDR3 DNA: TGTGCCATCAGTGATGAGGGACAGGGGTGGGAGGCCAAAAACATTCAGTACTTC; CDR3 protein: CAISDEGQGWEAKNIQYF
D gene: NA; J gene: TRBJ1-2; V gene: TRBV14; clone size: NA; CDR3 DNA: TGTGCCAGCAGCCAAACAAGCGGCAGGGGCCCAGGCTACACCTTC; CDR3 protein: CASSQTSGRGPGYTF
D gene: NA; J gene: TRBJ1-1; V gene: TRBV5-5; clone size: NA; CDR3 DNA: TGTGCCAGCAGCGAGACAGAGATGAACACTGAAGCTTTCTTT; CDR3 protein: CASSETEMNTEAFF
D gene: NA; J gene: TRBJ2-1; V gene: TRBV2; clone size: NA; CDR3 DNA: TGTGCCAGCCTGAGGGCCAGCTCGAATGAGCAGTTCTTC; CDR3 protein: CASLRASSNEQFF
D gene: NA; J gene: TRBJ2-7; V gene: TRBV7-2; clone size: few; CDR3 DNA: TGTGCCAGCAGCCCTGGGTGGGGCTACGAGCAGTACTTC; CDR3 protein: CASSPGWGYEQYF
D gene: NA; J gene: TRBJ2-6; V gene: TRBV5-1; clone size: few; CDR3 DNA: TGCGCCAGCAGCTTGCCCGGGACCCCTTCTGGGGCCAACGTCCTGACTTTC; CDR3 protein: CASSLPGTPSGANVLTF
D gene: NA; J gene: TRBJ2-5; V gene: TRBV20-1; clone size: NA; CDR3 DNA: TGCAGTGCTAGCAGGGACCAAGAGACCCAGTACTTC; CDR3 protein: CSASRDQETQYF
D gene: TRBD1; J gene: TRBJ1-2; V gene: TRBV29-1; clone size: NA; CDR3 DNA: TGCAGCGTGACAGGGGGCTCCTATGGCTACACCTTC; CDR3 protein: CSVTGGSYGYTF
D gene: TRBD2; J gene: TRBJ2-3; V gene: TRBV7-9; clone size: once; CDR3 DNA: TGTGCCAGCAGCGGTAGCGGGGGGTCAGATACGCAGTATTTT; CDR3 protein: CASSGSGGSDTQYF